This T cell receptor beta chain comes out of a study of blood T cell repertoires in COVID-19. Background on the study: Samples came from the United States, Italy and Spain, spanning acute and convalescent COVID-19. T cells, B-cell-depleted T cells, or PBMCs supplied cDNA or gDNA.

The V end was cut by 6 bases, the J end by 0 bases, with 7 bases between. Looked up from germline, CDR1 is KGHDR and CDR2 is SFDVKD. CDR3 length equals 13 residues. How the authors handled the data: By means of reference gene primer amplification, nucleated cell counts were estimated. Sequencing was performed with immunoSEQ multiplex PCR; in TCRdb, only in-frame clones are kept and a portion is missing. V and J calls and clone size are given by that table; D and trimming were obtained from the DNA. Counted here are around 250,000 clones, approximately 84% occurring once; the ten biggest clones make up approximately 1.9%. This clone came up a few times.

This receptor was taken from an elderly woman with acute or convalescent COVID-19. The chain couples TRBV24-1 to TRBJ1-2, with D maybe TRBD1 (5 bases). The sample taken for sequencing was peripheral blood. CDR3 region: CATSRGANYGYTF. CDR3 nucleotides: TGTGCCACCAGTCGGGGGGCTAACTATGGCTACACCTTC.